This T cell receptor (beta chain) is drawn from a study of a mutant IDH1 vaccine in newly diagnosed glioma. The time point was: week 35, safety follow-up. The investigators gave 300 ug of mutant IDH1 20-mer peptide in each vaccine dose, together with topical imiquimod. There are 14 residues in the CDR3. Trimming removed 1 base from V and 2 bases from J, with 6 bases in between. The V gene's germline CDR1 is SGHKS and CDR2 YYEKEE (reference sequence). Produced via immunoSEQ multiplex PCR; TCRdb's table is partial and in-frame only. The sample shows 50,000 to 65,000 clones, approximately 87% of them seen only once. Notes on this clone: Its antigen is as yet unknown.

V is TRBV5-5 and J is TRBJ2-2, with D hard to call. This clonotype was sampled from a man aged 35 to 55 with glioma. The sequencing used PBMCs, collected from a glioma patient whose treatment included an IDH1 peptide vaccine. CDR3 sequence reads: CASSLNINTGELFF. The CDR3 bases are TGTGCCAGCAGCTTGAATATCAACACCGGGGAGCTGTTTTTT.